This T cell receptor (beta chain) comes out of a study of T cell changes during pregnancy in multiple sclerosis. The sample holds a few counts of this clone. Deletions cut 6 bases from V and 1 base from J, with 13 bases between. From germline, CDR1 is WNHNN and CDR2 SYGVQD (reference sequence). The CDR3 covers 14 residues. Measured with immunoSEQ multiplex PCR; TCRdb has only the in-frame clones, and not every one. The sample includes 40,000 or so clones, about 93% of them seen just once. V is TRBV10-1 and J is TRBJ2-7; the D is unclear. The source is a female donor in good health, enrolled as a control in a pregnancy study. The source material was CD4+ T cells from peripheral blood mononuclear cells, sampled in the third trimester of pregnancy. CDR3 bases: TGCGCCAGCAGCCCGCTCAACAGTTCCTACGAGCAGTACTTC. It translates to CASSPLNSSYEQYF.